What follows describes a single TCR beta chain. These data originate in a study of blood T cell repertoires in COVID-19. For recovered donors of Cohort 3, there were two negative PCRs, clearance, or symptom resolution. Trimming left V 0 bases short and J 0 bases short, with 5 bases between. The germline V gene encodes CDR1 SGHAT and CDR2 FQNNGV. The CDR3 is 14 residues long. Measured with immunoSEQ multiplex PCR; TCRdb has only the in-frame clones, and not every one. This sample carries roughly 250,000 clones, approximately 85% of them seen once, and the ten largest clones take about 4.1%. This receptor was obtained from a woman aged 30 to 39 who had recovered from COVID-19. The sample comprised PBMCs or T cells enriched from blood (not recorded which). The chain is built from TRBV11-2 and TRBJ1-1; no clear D. The CDR3 DNA sequence: TGTGCCAGCAGCTTAGATGAGCTGAACACTGAAGCTTTCTTT. Translating gives CASSLDELNTEAFF. The entire variable domain, with the rest obtained from reference TRBV11-2 and TRBJ1-1, is as follows: EAGVAQSPRYKIIEKRQSVAFWCNPISGHATLYWYQQILGQGPKLLIQFQNNGVVDDSQLPKDRFSAERLKGVDSTLKIQPAKLEDSAVYLCASSLDELNTEAFFGQGTRLTVV.